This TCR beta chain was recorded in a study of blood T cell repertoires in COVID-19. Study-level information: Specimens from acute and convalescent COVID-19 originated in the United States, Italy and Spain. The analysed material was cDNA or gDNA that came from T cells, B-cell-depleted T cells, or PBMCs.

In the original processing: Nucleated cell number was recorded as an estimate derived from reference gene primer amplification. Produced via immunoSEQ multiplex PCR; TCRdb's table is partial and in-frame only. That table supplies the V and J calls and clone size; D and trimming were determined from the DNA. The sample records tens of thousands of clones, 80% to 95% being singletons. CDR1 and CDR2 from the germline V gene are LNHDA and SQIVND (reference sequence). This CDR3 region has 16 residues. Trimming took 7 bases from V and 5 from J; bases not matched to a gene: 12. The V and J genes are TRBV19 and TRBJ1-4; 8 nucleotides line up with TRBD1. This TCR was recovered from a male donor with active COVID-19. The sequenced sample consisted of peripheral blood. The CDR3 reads CASTTFYRDRNEKLFF. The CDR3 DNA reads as TGTGCCAGTACGACCTTTTACCGGGACAGGAATGAAAAACTGTTTTTT.